Below, 27 T cell receptor beta chains from the same sample are listed, as sequenced in a study of cytomegalovirus exposure and HLA in healthy donors. This PCR relied on a set of 60 Vbeta primers and 13 Jbeta primers. Produced via immunoSEQ multiplex PCR; TCRdb's table is partial and in-frame only. Reported are over 120,000 clones; the ten largest clones contain 0.85% to 1%. Sample: PBMCs. The receptors were gathered from a male donor in good health and CMV-seronegative.

This chain links TRBV2 with TRBJ1-1; tentative D call: TRBD1 (6 bases). Germline loops: CDR1 SNHLY, CDR2 FYNNEI. The CDR3 loop spans 15 amino acids. The germline V and J ends were trimmed by 6 bases and 6 bases, with 20 bases remaining between them. The CDR3 sequence is CASSRPQQGGPEAFF. The CDR3 DNA reads as TGTGCCAGCAGCCGACCCCAACAGGGTGGCCCTGAAGCTTTCTTT.

The rearrangement uses TRBV28 and TRBJ1-1; 8 bases map to TRBD1. CDR1 MDHEN and CDR2 SYDVKM come from the germline V gene. J gave up 7 bases and V 2 bases, and 15 bases lay outside the gene matches. This CDR3 has 17 residues. This CDR3 is CASSLQGEAGGHDEAFF. In DNA form, the CDR3 reads TGTGCCAGCAGTTTACAGGGTGAGGCAGGGGGCCATGATGAAGCTTTCTTT.

J is TRBJ2-1 and V is TRBV5-1; D is ambiguous. CDR3 length equals 16 residues. The ends were cut back, 0 bases at V and 0 bases at J, with 10 bases in the middle. Germline CDR1 SGHRS, CDR2 YFSETQ. The CDR3 DNA sequence: TGCGCCAGCAGCTTGGGTGGGTGGAGCTCCTACAATGAGCAGTTCTTC. Its protein is CASSLGGWSSYNEQFF.

This chain links TRBV6-5 with TRBJ1-5; D possibly corresponds to TRBD1 (6 bases). Per germline, CDR1 MNHEY and CDR2 SVGAGI. The CDR3 is 13 residues long. Trimming took off 5 bases at V and 7 bases at J, with 12 bases between the two ends. CDR3 sequence reads: CASSLGQSQPQHF. The CDR3 region has the DNA TGTGCCAGCAGTCTCGGACAGTCCCAGCCCCAGCATTTT.

The chain employs TRBV7-3 and TRBJ1-2; TRBD1 might be the D (5 bases). Trimming removed 4 bases at V and 8 bases at J, with 14 bases between. CDR3 size: 13 residues. Germline V gives CDR1 SGHTA, CDR2 FQGTGA. The CDR3: CASSSARGGGYTF. CDR3 nucleotides: TGTGCCAGCAGCTCCGCGAGGGGAGGAGGCTACACCTTC.

The chain carries TRBV5-6 and TRBJ2-5; 7 positions agree with TRBD1. Unmatched junction bases numbered 3, after V lost 1 base and J lost 0 bases. Germline CDR1 SGHDT, CDR2 YYEEEE. The CDR3 has 15 amino acids. For the CDR3, the DNA is TGTGCCAGCAGCTTGAGACAGGGATACCAAGAGACCCAGTACTTC. This codes for CASSLRQGYQETQYF.

The gene calls are TRBV6-1 and TRBJ2-7, with D tentatively TRBD1 (6 bases). Trimming left V 7 bases short and J 6 bases short, with 22 bases between. Germline values: CDR1 MNHNS, CDR2 SASEGT. The CDR3 sequence is 15 residues long. In DNA, the CDR3 is TGTGCCAGCATATGGTGGGAAGGGCAGGGGACCGAGCAGTACTTC. Amino acids: CASIWWEGQGTEQYF.

The CDR3 here is CASSGRDSYEQYF. DNA of the CDR3: TGTGCCAGCAGCGGACGGGACTCCTACGAGCAGTACTTC. This rearrangement joins TRBV9 to TRBJ2-7, with D maybe TRBD2 (5 bases). Germline CDR1 is SGDLS and CDR2 is YYNGEE. V was trimmed by 3 bases and J by 0 bases, leaving 7 bases between them. There are 13 residues in the CDR3.

The rearrangement joins TRBV18 to TRBJ2-7, with D perhaps matching TRBD1 (5 bases). CDR3 size: 15 residues. V lost 1 base, J lost 1 base, and 11 bases lay in between. From germline, CDR1 is KGHSH and CDR2 LQKENI. CDR3 in amino acids: CASSPLKGESYEQYF. The CDR3 coding sequence is TGTGCCAGCTCACCACTTAAAGGGGAATCCTACGAGCAGTACTTC.

V usage is TRBV5-1 and J usage is TRBJ1-3; D is undetermined. The germline gives CDR1 SGHRS, CDR2 YFSETQ. Trimming stripped 2 bases from V and 2 bases from J, with 8 bases between. The CDR3 covers 14 residues. The CDR3 reads CASSLGDTGNTIYF. The CDR3 DNA reads TGCGCCAGCAGCTTAGGAGATACTGGAAACACCATATATTTT.

This sequence joins TRBV6-5 and TRBJ1-1, with TRBD1 as a possible D gene (5 bases). The germline CDR1 and CDR2 sequences are MNHEY and SVGAGI. The CDR3 is 15 amino acids. Trimming left V 3 bases short and J 4 bases short, with 15 bases between. CDR3 DNA sequence: TGTGCCAGCAGTTATGAGGGACCGCGGGGCACTGAAGCTTTCTTT. Its protein is CASSYEGPRGTEAFF.

This chain connects TRBV5-1 to TRBJ2-7; TRBD2 might be the D (5 bases). The CDR3 covers 14 residues. The ends were cut back, 4 bases at V and 4 bases at J, with 15 bases in the middle. Germline CDR1 is SGHRS and CDR2 is YFSETQ. In DNA, the CDR3 is TGCGCCAGCAGCGGGGAGAGCTACCCTTACGAGCAGTACTTC. It codes for CASSGESYPYEQYF.

The V gene is TRBV15, the J gene TRBJ1-1; perhaps TRBD1 as D (5 bases). V was cut by 1 base and J by 5 bases, with 17 bases left in between. CDR3 length equals 16 residues. Germline V gives CDR1 LNHNV, CDR2 YYDKDF (reference sequence). The CDR3, as DNA: TGTGCCACCAGCAGAGGGGGGGGACCCCCAGAAACTGAAGCTTTCTTT. Encoded protein: CATSRGGGPPETEAFF. Based on the CDR3 plus reference TRBV15 and TRBJ1-1, the full variable domain is DAMVIQNPRYQVTQFGKPVTLSCSQTLNHNVMYWYQQKSSQAPKLLFHYYDKDFNNEADTPDNFQSRRPNTSFCFLDIRSPGLGDTAMYLCATSRGGGPPETEAFFGQGTRLTVV.

The chain is built from TRBV29-1 and TRBJ1-1; 9 positions match TRBD1. The V and J ends lost 4 bases and 6 bases, in that order; junction bases with no gene match: 3. CDR3 length: 12 residues. Per the germline V gene, CDR1 is SQVTM and CDR2 is ANQGSEA. The CDR3 is CSVVGQGPEAFF. CDR3 coding DNA: TGCAGCGTTGTGGGACAGGGCCCTGAAGCTTTCTTT.

The chain combines TRBV29-1 with TRBJ1-2; 7 bases line up with TRBD1. The V and J ends lost 2 bases and 8 bases, in that order; junction bases with no gene match: 11. The germline CDR1 and CDR2 sequences are SQVTM and ANQGSEA. This CDR3 is 14 amino acids long. CDR3 sequence: CSVEHPTGTKGYTF. The CDR3, as DNA: TGCAGCGTTGAACACCCGACAGGGACGAAGGGCTACACCTTC. The variable domain in full, with the rest retrieved from reference TRBV29-1 and TRBJ1-2, is SAVISQKPSRDICQRGTSLTIQCQVDSQVTMMFWYRQQPGQSLTLIATANQGSEATYESGFVIDKFPISRPNLTFSTLTVSNMSPEDSSIYLCSVEHPTGTKGYTFGSGTRLTVV.

This sequence joins TRBV9 and TRBJ1-6, with 10 bases matching TRBD1. The CDR3 has 16 amino acids. V lost 0 bases, J lost 6 bases, and 3 bases stayed unmatched. Germline CDR1 reads SGDLS; CDR2 reads YYNGEE. CDR3 in DNA: TGTGCCAGCAGCGTAGGAAGGGACAGGGGTAATTCACCCCTCCACTTT. It is translated as CASSVGRDRGNSPLHF. Full variable domain (rest looked up from reference TRBV9 and TRBJ1-6): DSGVTQTPKHLITATGQRVTLRCSPRSGDLSVYWYQQSLDQGLQFLIQYYNGEERAKGNILERFSAQQFPDLHSELNLSSLELGDSALYFCASSVGRDRGNSPLHFGNGTRLTVT.

This chain uses TRBV2 with TRBJ2-4; perhaps TRBD2 as D (5 bases). The CDR3 has 15 residues. Between the trimmed V and J ends, which lost 4 bases and 0 bases, there was a span of 10 bases. CDR1 SNHLY and CDR2 FYNNEI come from the germline V gene. In DNA, the CDR3 is TGTGCCAGCAGTGGGGTCGGGGTAGCCAAAAACATTCAGTACTTC. Its protein product is CASSGVGVAKNIQYF.

The rearrangement links TRBV11-2 to TRBJ1-4, with D uncertain. The germline V and J ends were trimmed by 5 bases and 7 bases, with 17 bases remaining between them. This CDR3 is built from 15 residues. CDR1 is SGHAT and CDR2 is FQNNGV in the germline V gene. This chain's CDR3 is CASSPSGVGSEKLFF. CDR3 DNA sequence: TGTGCCAGCAGCCCCAGCGGGGTTGGGAGTGAAAAACTGTTTTTT.

The chain employs TRBV15 and TRBJ2-5; no clear D gene. Trimming took 5 bases from V and 4 from J, leaving 17 bases between them. The CDR3 spans 15 residues. Germline values: CDR1 LNHNV, CDR2 YYDKDF (reference sequence). CDR3 sequence (DNA): TGTGCCACCAGCCTAACAAGGTCCCGAGGAGAGACCCAGTACTTC. Residues: CATSLTRSRGETQYF.

V and J are TRBV7-6 and TRBJ1-1; the D gene is possibly TRBD1 (5 bases). CDR1 is SGHVS and CDR2 is FNYEAQ in the germline V gene. This CDR3 contains 13 residues. The ends were cut back, 1 base at V and 13 bases at J, with 16 bases in the middle. The CDR3 here is CASSLEFGREVFF. Here the CDR3 DNA reads TGTGCCAGCAGCTTAGAATTTGGCAGGGAGGTTTTCTTT.

V and J are TRBV6-5 and TRBJ2-3; 13 bases are shared with TRBD2. With 1 base clipped from V and 9 bases from J, the junction kept 7 bases outside the gene matches. The CDR3 spans 16 residues. Germline CDR1 is MNHEY and CDR2 is SVGAGI. The CDR3 here is CASSYFVGTSGTTQYF. For the CDR3, the DNA is TGTGCCAGCAGTTACTTCGTCGGGACTAGCGGGACGACGCAGTATTTT.

The rearrangement links TRBV6-5 to TRBJ1-1; D is undetermined. This CDR3 spans 12 amino acids. Germline V CDR1 and CDR2: MNHEY, SVGAGI. With 4 bases removed from V and 12 bases from J, the gap between germline ends came to 15 bases. The CDR3 coding sequence is TGTGCCAGCAGTTTCAGGACTGGGGAAACTTTCTTT. It translates to CASSFRTGETFF.

Concerning this clone itself: The junction departs from germline at one end; a sequencing error may be responsible. Other DNA sequences from this sample encode an identical CDR3 as well. V usage is TRBV6-5 and J usage is TRBJ1-2, with 8 nucleotides matching TRBD1. The CDR3 extends over 12 amino acids. Looked up from germline, CDR1 is MNHEY and CDR2 is SVGAGI. CDR3 bases: TGTGCTAGCAGCCCGGGGGACAGGTCCTACACCTTC. Its protein product is CASSPGDRSYTF.

The chain carries TRBV19 and TRBJ1-5; 8 bases match TRBD1. Germline V gene lookup returns CDR1 LNHDA and CDR2 SQIVND (reference sequence). The CDR3 has 14 amino acids. V was pared by 4 bases and J by 5 bases, with 4 bases of the junction left unmatched. CDR3 loop: CASSTQGGDQPQHF. CDR3 in DNA: TGTGCCAGTAGTACACAGGGGGGGGATCAGCCCCAGCATTTT.

This chain connects TRBV4-1 to TRBJ2-1, with 7 bases aligning to TRBD2. The J segment lost 7 bases and the V segment lost 1 base, leaving 4 bases of the junction unmatched. Germline CDR1 reads MGHRA; CDR2 reads YSYEKL. This CDR3 spans 14 amino acids. For the CDR3, the DNA is TGCGCCAGCAGCCAAGGGACTAGACATAATGAGCAGTTCTTC. Protein sequence: CASSQGTRHNEQFF.

The CDR3 loop reads CASSSTGYSYEQYF. The CDR3, as DNA: TGTGCCAGCAGTTCGACAGGTTACTCCTACGAGCAGTACTTC. This chain links TRBV27 with TRBJ2-7, with TRBD1 as a possible D gene (6 bases). Between the trimmed V and J ends, which lost 4 bases and 0 bases, there was a span of 10 bases. Germline V CDR1 and CDR2: MNHEY, SMNVEV (reference sequence). CDR3 length: 14 amino acids.

The V gene is TRBV14, the J gene TRBJ2-5, with 8 bases lining up with TRBD2. Losses at the gene ends were 1 base for V and 5 bases for J; bases not matched to a gene: 9. The germline V gene has CDR1 SGHDN and CDR2 FVKESK. The CDR3 extends over 16 amino acids. This chain's CDR3 is CASSQGTSSRGETQYF. CDR3 nucleotides: TGTGCCAGCAGCCAAGGGACTAGCAGCCGGGGGGAGACCCAGTACTTC.